A single sample is the source of the 21 T cell receptor beta chains below, sequenced in a study of blood T cell repertoires in COVID-19 (TCRdb year 2020). To prepare the library, the immunoSEQ multiplex PCR assay was applied. TCRdb obtained this table from immuneACCESS and retained in-frame rearrangements with V and J assigned. These tables miss some clones; where compared with another copy, unresolved V genes account for less than half of the shortfall, and the remainder is unexplained. This sample holds around 180,000 clones; 81% were observed only once. The ten biggest clones cover 9% to 15% of the sample. The sample comprised peripheral blood. The receptor set was obtained from a woman older than 75 with COVID-19, enrolled during active disease.

The chain links TRBV7-2 to TRBJ1-4, with 8 bases that match TRBD1. V trimming: 2 bases; J trimming: 3 bases; junction bases outside the gene matches: 2. This CDR3 comprises 15 residues. Germline CDR1 is SGHTA and CDR2 is FQGNSA. In DNA form, the CDR3 reads TGTGCCAGCAGCTTATTGGGACAGGCTAATGAAAAACTGTTTTTT. Protein: CASSLLGQANEKLFF.

The J gene is TRBJ2-3, the V gene TRBV7-2; D gene uncertain. CDR3 length equals 15 residues. Looked up from germline, CDR1 is SGHTA and CDR2 is FQGNSA. Trimming shortened V by 0 bases and J by 4 bases, and 11 bases separated the two germline ends. CDR3 bases: TGTGCCAGCAGCTTAGCTGGTGTTAGCCCAGATACGCAGTATTTT. Translated, it gives CASSLAGVSPDTQYF.

This clone was picked up a small number of times. The V call is TRBV13, the J call TRBJ2-1, with 10 bases fitting TRBD2. CDR3 length: 14 residues. Trimming at V came to 4 bases and at J to 7 bases, leaving 4 bases not matched to a gene. Germline V gene data show CDR1 as PRHDT and CDR2 as FYEKMQ (reference sequence). The CDR3 protein is CASSSGLAVNEQFF. The DNA for the CDR3 is TGTGCCAGCAGCTCAGGACTAGCGGTGAATGAGCAGTTCTTC. The entire variable domain, with the rest obtained from reference TRBV13 and TRBJ2-1, is as follows: AAGVIQSPRHLIKEKRETATLKCYPIPRHDTVYWYQQGPGQDPQFLISFYEKMQSDKGSIPDRFSAQQFSDYHSELNMSSLELGDSALYFCASSSGLAVNEQFFGPGTRLTVL.

This clone was observed once. V is TRBV2 and J is TRBJ1-2, with D maybe TRBD1 (5 bases). In germline, CDR1 is SNHLY, CDR2 FYNNEI. The CDR3 extends over 12 amino acids. Deletions cut 7 bases from V and 7 bases from J, with 13 bases between. The CDR3 protein is CASTWGRGGYTF. CDR3 nucleotide sequence: TGTGCCAGCACCTGGGGAAGGGGTGGCTACACCTTC. Supplemented by reference TRBV2 and TRBJ1-2, the full variable domain reads EPEVTQTPSHQVTQMGQEVILRCVPISNHLYFYWYRQILGQKVEFLVSFYNNEISEKSEIFDDQFSVERPDGSNFTLKIRSTKLEDSAMYFCASTWGRGGYTFGSGTRLTVV.

The chain is built from TRBV7-3 and TRBJ1-6; 9 bases are a match to TRBD1. This CDR3 comprises 15 residues. Losses at the gene ends were 4 bases for V and 6 bases for J; bases not matched to a gene: 4. CDR1 and CDR2 from the germline V gene are SGHTA and FQGTGA. The CDR3 loop is CASSYGTGLNSPLHF. The CDR3 DNA is TGTGCCAGCAGCTACGGGACAGGGCTTAATTCACCCCTCCACTTT. Together with reference TRBV7-3 and TRBJ1-6, the CDR3 gives the full variable domain: GAGVSQTPSNKVTEKGKYVELRCDPISGHTALYWYRQSLGQGPEFLIYFQGTGAADDSGLPNDRFFAVRPEGSVSTLKIQRTERGDSAVYLCASSYGTGLNSPLHFGNGTRLTVT.

The chain uses TRBV27 and TRBJ2-3; 8 bases agree with TRBD2. Trimming cost V 6 bases and J 2 bases; bases outside gene matches: 10. The CDR3 is made up of 16 amino acids. The germline V gene has CDR1 MNHEY and CDR2 SMNVEV (reference sequence). Written as DNA, the CDR3 is TGTGCCAGCAGCCTCTCGCCGGGAGGGCCCACAGATACGCAGTATTTT. Residues: CASSLSPGGPTDTQYF.

CDR3 nucleotide sequence: TGTGCCAGCAGTTGGGTAGCGGGGATATACAATGAGCAGTTCTTC. As protein: CASSWVAGIYNEQFF. V and J are TRBV27 and TRBJ2-1; 8 nucleotides line up with TRBD2. Trimming removed 4 bases from V and 4 bases from J; junction bases left unmatched: 6. There are 15 residues in the CDR3. Germline V gene sequence: CDR1 MNHEY, CDR2 SMNVEV (reference sequence).

This chain uses TRBV13 with TRBJ2-3; TRBD1 matches at 8 bases. Germline loops: CDR1 PRHDT, CDR2 FYEKMQ (reference sequence). CDR3 length: 12 residues. The junction had 3 bases not matched to a gene; V was cut back by 3 bases and J by 10 bases. The CDR3 loop reads CASSFGQGSQYF. The CDR3 nucleotides read TGTGCCAGCAGCTTCGGACAGGGCTCGCAGTATTTT. The entire variable domain, with the rest obtained from reference TRBV13 and TRBJ2-3, is as follows: AAGVIQSPRHLIKEKRETATLKCYPIPRHDTVYWYQQGPGQDPQFLISFYEKMQSDKGSIPDRFSAQQFSDYHSELNMSSLELGDSALYFCASSFGQGSQYFGPGTRLTVL.

V usage is TRBV7-9 and J usage is TRBJ1-5, with 7 nucleotides matching TRBD1. Germline V gene lookup returns CDR1 SEHNR and CDR2 FQNEAQ (reference sequence). CDR3 length: 15 residues. The J segment lost 2 bases and the V segment lost 5 bases, leaving 6 bases of the junction unmatched. The CDR3 sequence: CASSRTGEGNQPQHF. Here the CDR3 DNA reads TGTGCCAGCAGCCGCACAGGGGAGGGCAATCAGCCCCAGCATTTT. The full variable domain, its missing parts supplied by reference TRBV7-9 and TRBJ1-5, is DTGVSQNPRHKITKRGQNVTFRCDPISEHNRLYWYRQTLGQGPEFLTYFQNEAQLEKSRLLSDRFSAERPKGSFSTLEIQRTEQGDSAMYLCASSRTGEGNQPQHFGDGTRLSIL.

The J gene is TRBJ2-7, the V gene TRBV5-6, with 9 bases identical to TRBD1. From germline, CDR1 is SGHDT and CDR2 YYEEEE. This CDR3 has 18 residues. V was pared by 2 bases and J by 2 bases, with 14 bases of the junction left unmatched. CDR3 residues: CASSFLASAGTGTYEQYF. In DNA, the CDR3 is TGTGCCAGCAGCTTCTTGGCCTCGGCCGGGACAGGGACCTACGAGCAGTACTTC.

The chain links TRBV15 to TRBJ1-4; possible D gene TRBD1, 5 bases. Germline V CDR1 and CDR2: LNHNV, YYDKDF (reference sequence). The CDR3 covers 15 residues. Trimming pared 4 bases from V and 0 bases from J, leaving 9 bases between. The CDR3, as DNA: TGTGCCACCAGCAAAACAGGTGCAACTAATGAAAAACTGTTTTTT. This sequence encodes CATSKTGATNEKLFF.

The rearrangement joins TRBV4-2 to TRBJ1-4; D call uncertain. This CDR3 region has 13 residues. The ends were cut back, 1 base at V and 7 bases at J, with 7 bases in the middle. CDR1 and CDR2 from the germline V gene are LGHNA and YNFKEQ. The CDR3 spells CASSQAGGEKLFF. DNA for the CDR3: TGTGCCAGCAGCCAAGCTGGAGGTGAAAAACTGTTTTTT.

The chain recombines TRBV10-3 with TRBJ2-3; 9 bases agree with TRBD2. V lost 4 bases to trimming and J lost 6 bases; unmatched junction nucleotides: 8. CDR3 length equals 15 residues. CDR1 ENHRY and CDR2 SYGVKD come from the germline V gene. CDR3 amino acids: CAISALAGTWDTQYF. As DNA, the CDR3 is TGTGCCATCAGTGCCCTAGCGGGAACGTGGGATACGCAGTATTTT.

This chain joins TRBV10-3 and TRBJ2-6; D remains unclear. V lost 6 bases to trimming and J lost 4 bases, with 10 bases between them. CDR3 length equals 14 residues. CDR1 ENHRY and CDR2 SYGVKD come from the germline V gene. The DNA for the CDR3 is TGTGCCATCAGCCCCGGAGCCGGGGCCAACGTCCTGACTTTC. Its translation: CAISPGAGANVLTF.

This rearrangement joins TRBV6-2 or TRBV6-3 to TRBJ2-1; TRBD2 matches 8 bases. This CDR3 comprises 18 residues. The V segment lost 6 bases and the J segment 0 bases; nucleotides outside the gene matches: 13. The V gene's germline CDR1 is MNHEY and CDR2 SVGEGT. The CDR3 DNA sequence: TGTGCCAGCAGCCAAACCAGCGGGGGTTTTAGCTCCTACAATGAGCAGTTCTTC. This codes for CASSQTSGGFSSYNEQFF.

The chain combines TRBV11-3 with TRBJ1-1, with no clear D. CDR1 is SGHNT, CDR2 YENEEA, per germline. Between the trimmed V and J ends, which lost 0 bases and 4 bases, there was a span of 12 bases. The CDR3 totals 15 residues. The CDR3 DNA is TGTGCCAGCAGCTTAGATCGCAGGTTGGGCACTGAAGCTTTCTTT. Protein: CASSLDRRLGTEAFF.

In this sample, this clone turned up once. The genes are TRBV5-4 and TRBJ2-5, with 7 positions matching TRBD1. The CDR3 is 15 residues long. V trimming: 4 bases; J trimming: 10 bases; junction bases outside the gene matches: 16. CDR1 and CDR2 (germline): SGHNT, YYREEE (reference sequence). The CDR3 loop is CASSPRGQAEGGQYF. The CDR3 DNA is TGTGCCAGCAGCCCCAGAGGACAGGCTGAAGGGGGCCAGTACTTC.

This chain joins TRBV13 and TRBJ1-3; D gene unclear. The CDR3 is made up of 16 amino acids. V gave up 1 base and J gave up 1 base, with 11 bases separating them. CDR1 and CDR2 from the germline V gene are PRHDT and FYEKMQ (reference sequence). The DNA for the CDR3 is TGTGCCAGCAGCTTAGATCGAGGATTGTCTGGAAACACCATATATTTT. It translates to CASSLDRGLSGNTIYF.

The V gene is TRBV6-5, the J gene TRBJ2-2; TRBD1 matches 7 bases. This CDR3 spans 13 amino acids. V was pared by 5 bases and J by 7 bases, with 4 bases of the junction left unmatched. Germline V gene data show CDR1 as MNHEY and CDR2 as SVGAGI. CDR3 nucleotides: TGTGCCAGCAGTACAGGGGCGGGCGGGGAGCTGTTTTTT. Translating gives CASSTGAGGELFF.

This sequence joins TRBV19 and TRBJ2-1; TRBD2 matches 7 bases. Germline CDR1 LNHDA, CDR2 SQIVND (reference sequence). The V gene end was trimmed by 7 bases and the J gene end by 5 bases; junction bases not matched to a gene: 17. The CDR3 is 17 amino acids. The CDR3 bases are TGTGCCAGTACCATGGGATACGGGGGGTCTATAAACAATGAGCAGTTCTTC. Its translation: CASTMGYGGSINNEQFF.

V is TRBV2 and J is TRBJ1-2, with D possibly being TRBD1 (5 bases). The ends were cut back, 2 bases at V and 8 bases at J, with 9 bases in the middle. Per the germline V gene, CDR1 is SNHLY and CDR2 is FYNNEI. The CDR3 runs to 12 residues. The CDR3 loop reads CASSERGEGYTF. CDR3 nucleotides: TGTGCCAGCAGTGAAAGGGGCGAGGGCTACACCTTC.